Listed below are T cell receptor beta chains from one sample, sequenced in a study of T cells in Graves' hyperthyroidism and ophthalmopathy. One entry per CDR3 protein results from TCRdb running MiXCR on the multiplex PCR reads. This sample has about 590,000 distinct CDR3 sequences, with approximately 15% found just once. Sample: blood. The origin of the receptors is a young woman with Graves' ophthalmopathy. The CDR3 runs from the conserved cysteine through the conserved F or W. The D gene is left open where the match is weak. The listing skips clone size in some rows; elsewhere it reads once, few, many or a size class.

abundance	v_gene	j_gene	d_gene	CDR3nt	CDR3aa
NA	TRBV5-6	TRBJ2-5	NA	TGTGCCAGCAGCTTGGTTGAGAGGGGACTGTACCAAGAGACCCAGTACTTC	CASSLVERGLYQETQYF
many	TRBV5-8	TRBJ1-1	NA	TGTGCCAGCAGCTCGCCGGGGGACGACACTGAAGCTTTCTTT	CASSSPGDDTEAFF
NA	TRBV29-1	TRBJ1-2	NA	TGCAGCGTTGAAGACGGCGTTACTAACTATGGCTACACCTTC	CSVEDGVTNYGYTF
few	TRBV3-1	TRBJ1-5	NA	TGTGCCAGCAGCCGCTCCTATGATCCAGGAGGACATCAGCCCCAGCATTTT	CASSRSYDPGGHQPQHF
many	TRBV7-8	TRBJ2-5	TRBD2	TGTGCCAGCAGCTTAAGATTTGCGACTAGCGGGAGAATGGAGACCCAGTACTTC	CASSLRFATSGRMETQYF
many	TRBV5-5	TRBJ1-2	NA	TGTGCCAGCAGCTTGTGGGGCAATAACTATGGCTACACCTTC	CASSLWGNNYGYTF
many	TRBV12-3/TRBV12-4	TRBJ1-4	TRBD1	TGTGCCAGCACCACCGGACAGGCAACTAATGAAAAACTGTTTTTT	CASTTGQATNEKLFF
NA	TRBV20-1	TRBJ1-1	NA	TGCAGTGCCGGGGGGTACGGGCTCAGGAACACTGAAGCTTTCTTT	CSAGGYGLRNTEAFF
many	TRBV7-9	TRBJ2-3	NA	TGTGCCAGCAGCTCGACCGCCGGGTCTACCTATGGAGATACGCAGTATTTT	CASSSTAGSTYGDTQYF
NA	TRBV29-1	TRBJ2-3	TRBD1	TGCAGCGTTGAAGCTGGACAGGGTAGCACAGATACGCAGTATTTT	CSVEAGQGSTDTQYF
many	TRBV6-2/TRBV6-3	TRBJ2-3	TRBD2	TGTGCCAGCAGTTTAGGACGGGAGGGCGGTTCAGATACGCAGTATTTT	CASSLGREGGSDTQYF
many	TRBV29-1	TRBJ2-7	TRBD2	TGCAGCGCTGACGGGGGGTACGAGCAGTACTTC	CSADGGYEQYF
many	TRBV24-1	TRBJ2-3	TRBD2	TGTGCCACCAGTCCCATTGCGGGAGGGCCACCAGATACGCAGTATTTT	CATSPIAGGPPDTQYF
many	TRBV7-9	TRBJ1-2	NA	TGTGCCAGCGAAAACCCGACAGAAACTTATGGCTACACCTTC	CASENPTETYGYTF
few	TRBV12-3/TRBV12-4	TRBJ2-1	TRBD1	TGTGCCAGCAGTTCGCTGACAGGGGGCGTCTATGAGCAGTTCTTC	CASSSLTGGVYEQFF
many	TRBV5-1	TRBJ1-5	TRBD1	TGCGCCAGCAGCTATCGGACAGGGGATCAGCCCCAGCATTTT	CASSYRTGDQPQHF
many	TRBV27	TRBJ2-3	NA	TGTGCCAGCAGTTTTCCTTCCGATACGCAGTATTTT	CASSFPSDTQYF
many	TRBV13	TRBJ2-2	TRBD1	TGTGCCAGCAGCCAAAAAAGGACAGGGACTGCCGGGGAGCTGTTTTTT	CASSQKRTGTAGELFF
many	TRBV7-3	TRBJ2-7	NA	TGTGCCAGTGGGGGCCCTCCTTACTACGAGCAGTACTTC	CASGGPPYYEQYF
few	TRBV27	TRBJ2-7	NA	TGTGCCAGCAGTTTCTACAAACCAGCGGCCTACGAGCAGTACTTC	CASSFYKPAAYEQYF
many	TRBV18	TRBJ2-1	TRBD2	TGTGCCAGCTCACCGAGCGGGAGTAGCCATGAGCAGTTCTTC	CASSPSGSSHEQFF
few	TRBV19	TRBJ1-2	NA	TGTGCCAGTAGTATTCGAGGTGACACCTTC	CASSIRGDTF
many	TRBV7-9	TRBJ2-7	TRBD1	TGTGCCAGCAGCTCAGGCGGGACAGGGGGCATCTACGAGCAGTACTTC	CASSSGGTGGIYEQYF
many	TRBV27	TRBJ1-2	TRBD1	TGTGCCAGCAGCACCGCAGGGGGCTTGGCAGGTGGCTACACCTTC	CASSTAGGLAGGYTF
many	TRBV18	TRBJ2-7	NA	TGTGCCAGCTCACCAGGCAGAAACCCAGGGGCCTACGAGCAGTACTTC	CASSPGRNPGAYEQYF
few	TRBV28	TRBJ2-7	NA	TGTGCCAGCAGTTCTCCGAGACAGTCCTACGAGCAGTACTTC	CASSSPRQSYEQYF
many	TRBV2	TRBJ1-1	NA	TGTGCCAGCATGACAGGCCTGAACACTGAAGCTTTCTTT	CASMTGLNTEAFF
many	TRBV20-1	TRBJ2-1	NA	TGCAGTGCTAGAGATCTGGACAGGGAGGGACTCTCCTACAATGAGCAGTTCTTC	CSARDLDREGLSYNEQFF
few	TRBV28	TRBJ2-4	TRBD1	TGTGCCAGCAGTTTGGACAGGGTGCAAAACATTCAGTACTTC	CASSLDRVQNIQYF
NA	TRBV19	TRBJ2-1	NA	TGTGCCAGTAGTATCAGGGGGGTCTACAATGAGCAGTTCTTC	CASSIRGVYNEQFF
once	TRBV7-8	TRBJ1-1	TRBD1	TGTGCCAGCAGCAAAGGGACAGGCCTAACGGGTGGCAACACTGAAGCTTTCTTT	CASSKGTGLTGGNTEAFF
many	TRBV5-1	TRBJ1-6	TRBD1	TGCGCCAGCAGCCCGGGACAGGAGAATTCACCCCTCCACTTT	CASSPGQENSPLHF
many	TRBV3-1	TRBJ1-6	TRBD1	TGTGCCAGCCGCAAGGTGGACAGGGGAAGGAATTCACCCCTCCACTTT	CASRKVDRGRNSPLHF
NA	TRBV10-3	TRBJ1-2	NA	TGTGCCATCAGTGAGGGCAGGGGAAACTATGGCTACACCTTC	CAISEGRGNYGYTF
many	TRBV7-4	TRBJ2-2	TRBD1	TGTGCCAGCAGCCTCGACAGGGGCGCCGGGGAGCTGTTTTTT	CASSLDRGAGELFF
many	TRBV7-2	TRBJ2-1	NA	TGTGCCAGCAGCTTAAGGTGGGGAAACAATGAGCAGTTCTTC	CASSLRWGNNEQFF
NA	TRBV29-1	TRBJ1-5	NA	TGCAGCGTCTTTGACGGGGGCAATCAGCCCCAGCATTTT	CSVFDGGNQPQHF
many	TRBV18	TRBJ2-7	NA	TGTGCCAGCTCACCCCGGGACTTCGACCCGCAGTACTTC	CASSPRDFDPQYF
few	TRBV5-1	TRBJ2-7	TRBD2	TGCGCCAGCAGCTTGGTGGGTTCAGCGGGAGATTACTACGAGCAGTACTTC	CASSLVGSAGDYYEQYF
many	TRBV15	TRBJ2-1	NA	TGTGCCACCAGCAGAAAAGAGAGGAGTGAGCAGTTCTTC	CATSRKERSEQFF
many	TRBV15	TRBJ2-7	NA	TGTGCCACCAGCAGAGATGGGGTCGGACAAATATACGAGCAGTACTTC	CATSRDGVGQIYEQYF
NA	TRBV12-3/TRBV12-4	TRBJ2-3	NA	TGTGCCAGCAGGGTCGGACCCAAAGGGGCAGATACGCAGTATTTT	CASRVGPKGADTQYF
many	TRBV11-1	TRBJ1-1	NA	TGTGCCAGCAGACCCCTTTCCGGGTCAGAAGCTTTCTTT	CASRPLSGSEAFF
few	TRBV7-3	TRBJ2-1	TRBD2	TGTGCCAGCAGCTTACGAGTGGGAGGGTATAACAATGAGCAGTTCTTC	CASSLRVGGYNNEQFF